These 24 T cell receptor beta chains share one sample of origin, sequenced in a study of control samples from healthy donors and cancer patients. Generated by immunoSEQ multiplex PCR, the TCRdb table keeps only in-frame clones and is missing some. The sample carries roughly 370,000 clones, 80% to 95% recorded once. Source material: PBMCs. The source of these receptors is a man aged 35 to 55 with head and neck cancer.

CDR3 sequence reads: CASSLMAAAGSYNEQFF. The CDR3 DNA reads TGTGCCAGCAGCTTGATGGCGGCCGCGGGCTCCTACAATGAGCAGTTCTTC. The chain is built from TRBV7-2 and TRBJ2-1; possible D gene TRBD2, 5 bases. Germline CDR1 SGHTA, CDR2 FQGNSA. The CDR3 has 17 amino acids. Between the trimmed V and J ends, which lost 3 bases and 0 bases, there was a span of 15 bases.

DNA for the CDR3: TGTGCCAGCAGTGAAAGTGACAGACCATACTATGGCTACACCTTC. Residues: CASSESDRPYYGYTF. J is TRBJ1-2 and V is TRBV2; D is perhaps TRBD1 (5 bases). V shed 2 bases and J shed 3 bases, with 13 bases lying between them. The CDR3 runs to 15 residues. Germline assignment: CDR1 SNHLY and CDR2 FYNNEI.

The genes are TRBV9 and TRBJ2-7; 8 bases map to TRBD1. Germline V gene data show CDR1 as SGDLS and CDR2 as YYNGEE. Unmatched junction bases numbered 7, after V lost 3 bases and J lost 5 bases. The CDR3 runs to 14 residues. DNA for the CDR3: TGTGCCAGCAGCGCCCGACAGGGACAGGACGAGCAGTACTTC. It encodes CASSARQGQDEQYF.

The gene calls are TRBV6-5 and TRBJ2-2; 7 bases are shared with TRBD2. Germline V lookup: CDR1 MNHEY, CDR2 SVGAGI. With 9 bases clipped from V and 4 bases from J, the junction kept 11 bases outside the gene matches. This CDR3 is built from 15 residues. The CDR3 is CASLRTREFTGELFF. The CDR3 DNA follows: TGTGCCAGTCTTCGGACTAGGGAGTTCACCGGGGAGCTGTTTTTT.

V gene TRBV7-3 combines with J gene TRBJ2-5; tentative D call: TRBD1 (6 bases). Trimming shortened V by 9 bases and J by 5 bases, and 16 bases separated the two germline ends. CDR3 size: 13 residues. Germline V gene sequence: CDR1 SGHTA, CDR2 FQGTGA. Here the CDR3 DNA reads TGTGCCAGTTCTACTGGACAGATCGAGACCCAGTACTTC. Translating it yields CASSTGQIETQYF.

The gene calls are TRBV7-9 and TRBJ1-6; 7 bases fit TRBD1. The CDR3 covers 17 residues. Germline lookup yields CDR1 SEHNR and CDR2 FQNEAQ (reference sequence). Trimming removed 3 bases from V and 7 bases from J; junction bases left unmatched: 12. CDR3 bases: TGTGCCAGCAGCTTGGGGCAGGGGGAAGTTGGGAATTCACCCCTCCACTTT. The encoded protein is CASSLGQGEVGNSPLHF.

This clone was detected a few times. The chain is built from TRBV30 and TRBJ2-2; D gene ambiguous. There are 12 residues in the CDR3. Germline CDR1 is GTSNPN and CDR2 is SVGIG (reference sequence). The V end was cut by 5 bases, the J end by 6 bases, with 10 bases between. The CDR3 protein is CAWDEVPGELFF. For the CDR3, the DNA is TGTGCCTGGGACGAGGTTCCCGGGGAGCTGTTTTTT.

The chain couples TRBV19 to TRBJ2-1, with D perhaps matching TRBD2 (6 bases). The germline CDR1 and CDR2 sequences are LNHDA and SQIVND (reference sequence). Trimming took 8 bases from V and 3 from J, leaving 11 bases between them. The CDR3 is 13 amino acids. CDR3 coding DNA: TGTGCCAGTGGGGGGTTTAACTACAATGAGCAGTTCTTC. As protein: CASGGFNYNEQFF. Together with reference TRBV19 and TRBJ2-1, the CDR3 gives the full variable domain: DGGITQSPKYLFRKEGQNVTLSCEQNLNHDAMYWYRQDPGQGLRLIYYSQIVNDFQKGDIAEGYSVSREKKESFPLTVTSAQKNPTAFYLCASGGFNYNEQFFGPGTRLTVL.

The rearrangement joins TRBV4-2 to TRBJ1-2, with a possible D match to TRBD1 (5 bases). Germline assignment: CDR1 LGHNA and CDR2 YNFKEQ. The CDR3 runs to 14 residues. Trimming took off 1 base at V and 8 bases at J, with 14 bases between the two ends. The CDR3 region is CASSQVGRVEGYTF. In nucleotides, the CDR3 is TGTGCCAGCAGCCAAGTCGGCAGGGTCGAAGGCTACACCTTC.

The rearrangement uses TRBV19 and TRBJ1-2; 8 positions agree with TRBD1. Germline V gene lookup returns CDR1 LNHDA and CDR2 SQIVND (reference sequence). This CDR3 is 11 amino acids long. Germline trimming cut 5 bases from V and 7 bases from J; bases unmatched to any gene: 0. The CDR3 protein is CASSDRGGYTF. The CDR3 DNA follows: TGTGCCAGTAGTGACAGGGGTGGCTACACCTTC.

This clone came up a few times. Other DNA sequences in this sample translate to the same CDR3. The chain uses TRBV5-1 and TRBJ2-3, with D possibly being TRBD2 (6 bases). Germline V gives CDR1 SGHRS, CDR2 YFSETQ. The CDR3 has 15 residues. V was cut by 0 bases and J by 0 bases, with 8 bases left in between. Here the CDR3 reads CASSLGGVSTDTQYF. The CDR3 bases are TGCGCCAGCAGCTTGGGCGGGGTAAGCACAGATACGCAGTATTTT. Drawing the rest from reference TRBV5-1 and TRBJ2-3, the complete variable domain is KAGVTQTPRYLIKTRGQQVTLSCSPISGHRSVSWYQQTPGQGLQFLFEYFSETQRNKGNFPGRFSGRQFSNSRSEMNVSTLELGDSALYLCASSLGGVSTDTQYFGPGTRLTVL.

This chain links TRBV19 with TRBJ1-2, with D unresolved. This CDR3 is 15 amino acids long. Germline loops: CDR1 LNHDA, CDR2 SQIVND (reference sequence). The V end lost 3 bases, the J end lost 0 bases, and 11 bases lay between the germline ends. CDR3 sequence reads: CASSMLEGSNYGYTF. For the CDR3, the DNA is TGTGCCAGTAGTATGTTGGAGGGCTCTAACTATGGCTACACCTTC.

This chain links TRBV2 with TRBJ2-7; D is perhaps TRBD1 (6 bases). Trimming left V 6 bases short and J 0 bases short, with 15 bases between. This CDR3 contains 15 residues. The germline V gene has CDR1 SNHLY and CDR2 FYNNEI. DNA of the CDR3: TGTGCCAGCAGGGGCTGGGACACTCTCTCCTACGAGCAGTACTTC. It encodes CASRGWDTLSYEQYF.

This chain connects TRBV10-1 to TRBJ2-7; 11 positions match TRBD2. The CDR3 loop spans 14 amino acids. Germline CDR1 WNHNN, CDR2 SYGVQD (reference sequence). Trimming took 4 bases from V and 2 from J; bases not matched to a gene: 1. The CDR3 protein is CASSGSGRAYEQYF. In DNA, the CDR3 is TGCGCCAGCAGTGGTAGCGGGAGGGCCTACGAGCAGTACTTC.

The chain is built from TRBV27 and TRBJ2-7, with D maybe TRBD1 (5 bases). V lost 6 bases and J lost 3, with 27 bases in between. The CDR3 consists of 18 residues. The germline gives CDR1 MNHEY, CDR2 SMNVEV (reference sequence). This CDR3 is CASSSPIRAGRRDYEQYF. For the CDR3, the DNA is TGTGCCAGCAGCTCCCCAATCCGAGCAGGCCGCAGGGACTACGAGCAGTACTTC.

The chain has TRBV10-1 and TRBJ2-2; D may match TRBD1 or TRBD2 (6 bases each). The V and J ends lost 6 bases and 4 bases respectively, with 21 bases between them. The CDR3 has 17 amino acids. The germline gives CDR1 WNHNN, CDR2 SYGVQD (reference sequence). The CDR3 nucleotides are TGCGCCAGCAGCGCCGGAGGGGGGCTCATAAGCACCGGGGAGCTGTTTTTT. As protein: CASSAGGGLISTGELFF.

The gene calls are TRBV20-1 and TRBJ2-5; D is ambiguous. The germline V gene encodes CDR1 DFQATT and CDR2 SNEGSKA (reference sequence). This CDR3 has 11 amino acids. Trimming pared 4 bases from V and 5 bases from J, leaving 8 bases between. The CDR3 coding sequence is TGCAGTGCTATGAGCCAGGAGACCCAGTACTTC. This translates into CSAMSQETQYF.

This clone was counted only a few times. The chain carries TRBV6-5 and TRBJ2-1; D uncertain. The ends were cut back, 7 bases at V and 3 bases at J, with 16 bases in the middle. CDR1 and CDR2 (germline): MNHEY, SVGAGI. The CDR3 length is 15 residues. The CDR3 DNA follows: TGTGCCAGCACCCATGAGGTCGGCAACTACAATGAGCAGTTCTTC. It translates to CASTHEVGNYNEQFF.

The rearrangement links TRBV19 to TRBJ1-1, with 7 positions matching TRBD1. Germline loops: CDR1 LNHDA, CDR2 SQIVND (reference sequence). The V and J ends lost 7 bases and 2 bases, in that order; junction bases with no gene match: 10. The CDR3 has 15 amino acids. CDR3 residues: CASNPIQGGNTEAFF. CDR3 nucleotides: TGTGCCAGTAACCCTATTCAGGGGGGCAACACTGAAGCTTTCTTT.

The chain uses TRBV19 and TRBJ2-3; either TRBD1 or TRBD2 may supply D (5 bases each). The V end lost 6 bases, the J end lost 2 bases, and 15 bases lay between the germline ends. CDR1 is LNHDA, CDR2 SQIVND, per germline (reference sequence). The CDR3 is made up of 15 amino acids. The CDR3 spells CASSAVSGTTDTQYF. The CDR3, as DNA: TGTGCCAGTAGCGCCGTATCGGGGACCACAGATACGCAGTATTTT.

The chain has TRBV27 and TRBJ1-1; D remains ambiguous. Trimming left V 5 bases short and J 1 base short, with 14 bases between. CDR1 is MNHEY and CDR2 is SMNVEV in the germline V gene (reference sequence). This CDR3 is built from 15 residues. The CDR3 protein is CASSPALGTNTEAFF. The CDR3, as DNA: TGTGCCAGCAGTCCCGCTCTGGGAACGAACACTGAAGCTTTCTTT.

This chain joins TRBV27 and TRBJ2-7; weak D call: TRBD2 (6 bases). The CDR3 length is 14 residues. Germline V gene lookup returns CDR1 MNHEY and CDR2 SMNVEV (reference sequence). With 9 bases removed from V and 0 bases from J, the gap between germline ends came to 15 bases. The CDR3 region is CASKTRDFSYEQYF. CDR3 sequence (DNA): TGTGCCAGTAAAACACGGGACTTCTCCTACGAGCAGTACTTC.

V gene TRBV7-6 combines with J gene TRBJ1-5; D is unclear. V lost 10 bases to trimming and J lost 7 bases, with 17 bases between them. The length of the CDR3 is 13 residues. Per the germline V gene, CDR1 is SGHVS and CDR2 is FNYEAQ. CDR3: CATALSVEQPQHF. Here the CDR3 DNA reads TGTGCCACCGCGCTTTCCGTAGAACAGCCCCAGCATTTT.

The chain is built from TRBV19 and TRBJ1-4; D ambiguous. V lost 0 bases and J lost 5, with 10 bases in between. Looked up from germline, CDR1 is LNHDA and CDR2 is SQIVND (reference sequence). This CDR3 spans 15 amino acids. DNA for the CDR3: TGTGCCAGTAGTATAGATAGAGGAGCGAATGAAAAACTGTTTTTT. Translating it yields CASSIDRGANEKLFF.